This T cell receptor beta chain was recovered during a study of T cells in localized non-small cell lung cancer. The CDR3 is 14 residues long. Germline V gives CDR1 LNHNV, CDR2 YYDKDF (reference sequence). Turning to this clone: Antigen unknown. Germline and junction disagree at one end, which may indicate a read error.

General study points: Uninvolved adjacent lung had the highest recorded T cell clonality, with tumor below it.

Clones were read by immunoSEQ multiplex PCR, and TCRdb kept only the in-frame ones, dropping some. The sample lists about 28,000 clones; 80% to 95% were seen once. Sequences were derived from peripheral blood, sampled before any cancer treatment. The clonotype comes from a woman between 40 and 69 years old with stage I lung adenocarcinoma. V and J are TRBV15 and TRBJ1-1; no clear D. CDR3 residues: CATSRDLLGTEAFF. The CDR3 coding sequence is TGTGCCACCAGCCGAGATCTGCTTGGGACTGAAGCTTTCTTT.